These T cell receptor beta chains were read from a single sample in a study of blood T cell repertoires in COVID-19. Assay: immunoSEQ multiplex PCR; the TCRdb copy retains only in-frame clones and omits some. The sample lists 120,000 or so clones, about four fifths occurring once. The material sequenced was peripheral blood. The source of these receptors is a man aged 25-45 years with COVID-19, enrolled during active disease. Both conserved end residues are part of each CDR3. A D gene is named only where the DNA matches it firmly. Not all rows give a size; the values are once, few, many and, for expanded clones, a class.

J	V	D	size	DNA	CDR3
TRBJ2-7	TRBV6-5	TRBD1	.	TGTGCCAGCAGTCCCAGGGGACAGGGTTCCTACGAGCAGTACTTC	CASSPRGQGSYEQYF
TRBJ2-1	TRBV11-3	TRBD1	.	TGTGCCAGCAGCTTGAGAGGGGGCCTCGCCAATGAGCAGTTCTTC	CASSLRGGLANEQFF
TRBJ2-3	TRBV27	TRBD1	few	TGTGCCAGCAGGAATACAGGGGGCGGCACAGATACGCAGTATTTT	CASRNTGGGTDTQYF
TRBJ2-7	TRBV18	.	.	TGTGCCAGCTCACCACGCCGAGACACCGAGCAGTACTTC	CASSPRRDTEQYF
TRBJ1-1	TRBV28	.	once	TGTGCCAGCTGGGGGGGCACTGAAGCTTTCTTT	CASWGGTEAFF
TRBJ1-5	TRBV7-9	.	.	TGTGCCAGCAGCAAGGACAGATTGGGGAATCAGCCCCAGCATTTT	CASSKDRLGNQPQHF
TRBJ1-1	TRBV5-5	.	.	TGTGCCAGCAGCTTGGTGTTCGGCAGGGCGAGAACTGAAGCTTTCTTT	CASSLVFGRARTEAFF
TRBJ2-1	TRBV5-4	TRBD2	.	TGTGCCAGCAGCTTGGCCTGGTTGACTAGCGGCTACAATGAGCAGTTCTTC	CASSLAWLTSGYNEQFF
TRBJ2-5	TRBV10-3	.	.	TGTGCCATCAGTGGGGCTTGGGAGACCCAGTACTTC	CAISGAWETQYF
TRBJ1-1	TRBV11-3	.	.	TGTGCCAGCAGCCCACTCCCGGGGACTGAAGCTTTCTTT	CASSPLPGTEAFF
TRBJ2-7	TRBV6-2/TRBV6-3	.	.	TGTGCCAGCAGTTACTCTAGGGGCACCTCCTACGAGCAGTACTTC	CASSYSRGTSYEQYF
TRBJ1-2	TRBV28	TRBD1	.	TGTGCCAGCAGCGTGGGACAGGGCGACGGCTACACCTTC	CASSVGQGDGYTF
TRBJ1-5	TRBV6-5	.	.	TGTGCCAGCAGTTTGCAGTACAATCAGCCCCAGCATTTT	CASSLQYNQPQHF
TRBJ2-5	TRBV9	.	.	TGTGCCAGCAGCGTAAATAATATCGAGACCCAGTACTTC	CASSVNNIETQYF
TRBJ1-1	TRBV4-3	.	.	TGCGCCAGCAGCCAAGATACAGGGCAAACTGAAGCTTTCTTT	CASSQDTGQTEAFF
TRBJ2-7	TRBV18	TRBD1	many	TGTGCCAGCTCACCAATACAGGGGGAGCACGAGCAGTACTTC	CASSPIQGEHEQYF
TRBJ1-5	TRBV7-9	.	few	TGTGCCAGCAGCCCACGGGGCGGGGGGAATCAGCCCCAGCATTTT	CASSPRGGGNQPQHF
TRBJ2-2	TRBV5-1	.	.	TGCGCCAGCAGCCTTAGCGGTACGAACACCGGGGAGCTGTTTTTT	CASSLSGTNTGELFF
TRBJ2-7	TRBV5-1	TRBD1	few	TGCGCCAGCAGCTTGGGCGGACAGGGGTACGAGCAGTACTTC	CASSLGGQGYEQYF
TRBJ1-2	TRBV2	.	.	TGTGCCAGCAGTGATCACTGGGTGGGCAGCGGAGGAAACACCTTC	CASSDHWVGSGGNTF
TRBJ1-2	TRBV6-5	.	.	TGTGCCAGTAGCCCGGGACACCGAGCCTACACCTTC	CASSPGHRAYTF
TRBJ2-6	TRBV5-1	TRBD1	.	TGCGCCAGCAGAGGGACAGGTATGACTGGGGCCAACGTCCTGACTTTC	CASRGTGMTGANVLTF
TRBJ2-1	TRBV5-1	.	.	TGCGCCAGCAGTTTGAGGGGGACCGGAGTATCTTTGAGCAATGAGCAGTTCTTC	CASSLRGTGVSLSNEQFF
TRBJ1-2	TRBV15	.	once	TGTGCCACCAGCAGAGATAAGGAGGTCTATGGCTACACCTTC	CATSRDKEVYGYTF
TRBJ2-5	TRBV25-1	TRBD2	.	TGTGCCAGCAGAGGGAACTTAGGGACTAGCGGAACTCAAGAGACCCAGTACTTC	CASRGNLGTSGTQETQYF
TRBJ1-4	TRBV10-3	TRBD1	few	TGTGCCATCAGTGAGGGACAGGGGAAAAATGAAAAACTGTTTTTT	CAISEGQGKNEKLFF
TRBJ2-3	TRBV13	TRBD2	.	TGTGCCAGCCTCCCGCGGGGGGCCCCAACGACGGGCACGGATACGCAGTATTTT	CASLPRGAPTTGTDTQYF
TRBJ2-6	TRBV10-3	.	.	TGTGCCGCAGCTGCAGGGTCTGGGGCCAACGTCCTGACTTTC	CAAAAGSGANVLTF
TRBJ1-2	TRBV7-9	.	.	TGTGCCAGCACCATTCTGGAGGGGATAGCTAACTATGGCTACACCTTC	CASTILEGIANYGYTF
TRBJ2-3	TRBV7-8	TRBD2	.	TGTGCCAGCAGCTTAGTTGCGGGGGGCCTCACAGATACGCAGTATTTT	CASSLVAGGLTDTQYF
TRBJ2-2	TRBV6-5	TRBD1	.	TGTGCCGCCCGGGACAGGGTCGGGGAGCTGTTTTTT	CAARDRVGELFF
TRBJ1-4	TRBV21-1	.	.	TGTGCCAGCAGCGGCGGCGAAAATGAAAAACTGTTTTTT	CASSGGENEKLFF
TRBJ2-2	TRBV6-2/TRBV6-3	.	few	TGTGCCAGCAGTTGGCACATCTGGAGCGGGGAGCTGTTTTTT	CASSWHIWSGELFF
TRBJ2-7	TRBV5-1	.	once	TGCGCCAGCAGTTACACCCCGGGTGGATCCTACGAGCAGTACTTC	CASSYTPGGSYEQYF
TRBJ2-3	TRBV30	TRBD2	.	TGTGCCTGGAGTGTACGCGTTCGGGTCCGGGGGGGGGACACAGATACGCAGTATTTT	CAWSVRVRVRGGDTDTQYF